This is a list of T cell receptor beta chains from one sample in a study of T-cell reconstitution after alpha-beta-depleted transplantation in children. TCRdb redid the calling of the PCR reads with MiXCR, one entry per CDR3 protein. The sample lists around 370,000 distinct CDR3 sequences; 10% to 13% were seen once. This material consisted of PBMCs from the stem cell graft donor, taken from the stem cell graft. All receptors derive from a human donor who donated a stem cell graft to a child with acute lymphoblastic leukemia. The CDR3 runs from the conserved cysteine through the conserved F or W. The D gene is left open where the match is weak.

j_gene: TRBJ2-7; d_gene: NA; v_gene: TRBV7-6; CDR3aa: CASSPLNSYEQYF
j_gene: TRBJ1-1; d_gene: NA; v_gene: TRBV30; CDR3aa: CAWSLDRQVGGTEAFF
j_gene: TRBJ1-4; d_gene: NA; v_gene: TRBV18; CDR3aa: CASSPERTEGGKLFF
j_gene: TRBJ2-5; d_gene: NA; v_gene: TRBV9; CDR3aa: CASSERTGETQYF
j_gene: TRBJ2-1; d_gene: TRBD2; v_gene: TRBV11-2; CDR3aa: CASTIIRLAEYNEQFF
j_gene: TRBJ2-7; d_gene: TRBD1; v_gene: TRBV29-1; CDR3aa: CSVPGTGSEQYF
j_gene: TRBJ2-6; d_gene: NA; v_gene: TRBV7-3; CDR3aa: CASSSPRAGGKSSGANVLTF
j_gene: TRBJ1-2; d_gene: NA; v_gene: TRBV7-2; CDR3aa: CASSLGYGGQINYGYTF
j_gene: TRBJ2-3; d_gene: TRBD2; v_gene: TRBV11-2; CDR3aa: CASSLGVVAAGDTDTQYF
j_gene: TRBJ2-3; d_gene: NA; v_gene: TRBV7-2; CDR3aa: CASSLHAPSGVDTQYF
j_gene: TRBJ2-3; d_gene: NA; v_gene: TRBV20-1; CDR3aa: CSANDRLVTQYF
j_gene: TRBJ2-1; d_gene: NA; v_gene: TRBV20-1; CDR3aa: CSVRLVGNEQFF
j_gene: TRBJ1-1; d_gene: TRBD1; v_gene: TRBV19; CDR3aa: CASSKRTGTLNTEAFF
j_gene: TRBJ2-1; d_gene: TRBD2; v_gene: TRBV20-1; CDR3aa: CSASPGTSESEQFF
j_gene: TRBJ2-5; d_gene: NA; v_gene: TRBV29-1; CDR3aa: CSGVGDQETQYF
j_gene: TRBJ2-7; d_gene: NA; v_gene: TRBV20-1; CDR3aa: CSAIRTGRGEQYF
j_gene: TRBJ2-7; d_gene: TRBD2; v_gene: TRBV6-2/TRBV6-3; CDR3aa: CASSPPGTSGLYEQYF
j_gene: TRBJ1-3; d_gene: TRBD1; v_gene: TRBV29-1; CDR3aa: CSVEGLRDSPGNTIYF
j_gene: TRBJ2-1; d_gene: TRBD2; v_gene: TRBV6-2/TRBV6-3; CDR3aa: CASSPSRSGRYNEQFF
j_gene: TRBJ2-5; d_gene: TRBD1; v_gene: TRBV5-1; CDR3aa: CASSSASVRQGEETQYF
j_gene: TRBJ2-1; d_gene: NA; v_gene: TRBV2; CDR3aa: CASSDGRENEQFF
j_gene: TRBJ2-7; d_gene: NA; v_gene: TRBV28; CDR3aa: CASSFTRAGPYEQYF
j_gene: TRBJ1-1; d_gene: NA; v_gene: TRBV6-1; CDR3aa: CASREGHEAFF
j_gene: TRBJ1-1; d_gene: NA; v_gene: TRBV19; CDR3aa: CASSIVPAVNTEAFF
j_gene: TRBJ2-1; d_gene: TRBD2; v_gene: TRBV6-1; CDR3aa: CASSPAGVYNEQFF
j_gene: TRBJ2-1; d_gene: TRBD2; v_gene: TRBV11-1; CDR3aa: CASSPTEPREASRNEQFF
j_gene: TRBJ2-3; d_gene: NA; v_gene: TRBV5-1; CDR3aa: CASSLYGRSTDTQYF
j_gene: TRBJ2-5; d_gene: NA; v_gene: TRBV20-1; CDR3aa: CSARQQETQYF
j_gene: TRBJ2-6; d_gene: NA; v_gene: TRBV7-2; CDR3aa: CASSGVSGANVLTF
j_gene: TRBJ2-7; d_gene: TRBD1; v_gene: TRBV7-3; CDR3aa: CASSRGDREYGEQYF
j_gene: TRBJ2-3; d_gene: NA; v_gene: TRBV5-1; CDR3aa: CASSGGISDTQYF
j_gene: TRBJ2-1; d_gene: TRBD2; v_gene: TRBV4-1; CDR3aa: CASSPRGSGERYNEQFF
j_gene: TRBJ2-1; d_gene: TRBD2; v_gene: TRBV24-1; CDR3aa: CATPRREGCYYNEQFF
j_gene: TRBJ1-2; d_gene: TRBD1; v_gene: TRBV7-9; CDR3aa: CASSVEQGAVYGYTF
j_gene: TRBJ2-2; d_gene: NA; v_gene: TRBV7-9; CDR3aa: CASSFSRTVDVTGELFF